This T cell receptor (beta chain) was documented in a study of OX40 agonist ivuxolimab in advanced cancers. Method: immunoSEQ multiplex PCR; TCRdb's copy keeps in-frame clones and lacks some. The table records 67,000 or so clones, roughly 89% of them present only once. Looked up from germline, CDR1 is LNHDA and CDR2 is SQIVND (reference sequence). CDR3 length: 13 residues. Trimming took off 5 bases at V and 0 bases at J, with 4 bases between the two ends. This TCR was sampled from an adult with an advanced solid tumor such as melanoma, head and neck, liver or kidney cancer. The sequencing used CD4+ or CD8+ T cells sorted from blood, collected in a trial of the OX40 agonist ivuxolimab. This chain connects TRBV19 to TRBJ2-2, with unresolved D. The CDR3 spells CASSDANTGELFF. CDR3 sequence (DNA): TGTGCCAGTAGTGACGCGAACACCGGGGAGCTGTTTTTT.